Listed below are T cell receptor beta chains from one sample, sequenced in a study of long-term antiretroviral therapy in people with HIV. Libraries were prepared by immunoSEQ multiplex PCR; TCRdb keeps only in-frame clonotypes and omits some of them. The sample lists more than 10,000 clones, roughly 80% occurring once. The sample consisted of unsorted PBMCs, taken 0.5 years before starting antiretroviral therapy. These receptors all stem from a woman in her forties with HIV. Each CDR3 is given with its conserved first and last residue. D genes are given only for firm matches. A clone size is listed for some rows: how often the clone was seen (once, few, many), or a class if it is expanded.

clone size,D gene,V gene,J gene,CDR3 protein,CDR3 DNA
-,-,TRBV29-1,TRBJ1-4,CSVAVGTNEKLFF,TGCAGCGTTGCTGTGGGGACTAATGAAAAACTGTTTTTT
-,-,TRBV7-9,TRBJ1-6,CASSLEKDNSPLHF,TGTGCCAGCAGCTTAGAGAAGGATAATTCACCCCTCCACTTT
-,-,TRBV11-1,TRBJ2-1,CASSVDREEQFF,TGTGCCAGCAGCGTCGACCGGGAGGAGCAGTTCTTC
-,TRBD1,TRBV7-9,TRBJ1-1,CASSLGTGVTTEAFF,TGTGCCAGCAGCTTAGGGACAGGGGTTACCACTGAAGCTTTCTTT
few,-,TRBV27,TRBJ1-5,CASSRTGRQPQHF,TGTGCCAGCAGTAGAACAGGGCGCCAGCCCCAGCATTTT
-,-,TRBV6-6,TRBJ1-3,CASMDGGTIYF,TGTGCCAGCATGGACGGGGGCACCATATATTTT
-,-,TRBV10-2,TRBJ2-7,CASSERADSYEQYF,TGCGCCAGCAGTGAAAGAGCGGACTCCTACGAGCAGTACTTC
-,-,TRBV7-2,TRBJ2-3,CASRPTASTDTQYF,TGTGCCAGCAGACCGACGGCAAGCACAGATACGCAGTATTTT
few,-,TRBV10-3,TRBJ1-5,CAISESWGVNQPQHF,TGTGCCATCAGTGAGTCGTGGGGAGTCAATCAGCCCCAGCATTTT
few,-,TRBV2,TRBJ2-2,CASSSGSNTGELFF,TGTGCCAGCAGTTCTGGGTCGAACACCGGGGAGCTGTTTTTT
-,TRBD1,TRBV9,TRBJ1-2,CASSMTGGVHYGYTF,TGTGCCAGCAGCATGACAGGGGGCGTTCACTATGGCTACACCTTC
-,-,TRBV6-1,TRBJ2-2,CASSEGNGELFF,TGTGCCAGCAGTGAAGGGAACGGGGAGCTGTTTTTT
-,-,TRBV5-6,TRBJ1-1,CASSGRDKPLEAFF,TGTGCCAGCAGCGGCCGGGACAAGCCCCTTGAAGCTTTCTTT
-,-,TRBV7-9,TRBJ1-2,CASSLVGYGYTF,TGTGCCAGCAGCTTAGTAGGTTATGGCTACACCTTC
-,TRBD1,TRBV7-8,TRBJ1-5,CASSLGTGDSNQPQHF,TGTGCCAGCAGCTTAGGGACAGGGGATAGCAATCAGCCCCAGCATTTT
-,-,TRBV5-4,TRBJ2-1,CASSTEQAQEQFF,TGTGCCAGCAGCACCGAGCAAGCACAGGAGCAGTTCTTC
once,TRBD1,TRBV4-3,TRBJ1-4,CASSRSDRGDEKLFF,TGCGCCAGCAGCCGCTCGGACAGGGGAGACGAAAAACTGTTTTTT
-,-,TRBV4-1,TRBJ2-5,CASSQAPGQNQETQYF,TGCGCCAGCAGCCAAGCTCCTGGACAGAACCAAGAGACCCAGTACTTC
once,-,TRBV4-1,TRBJ1-6,CASSQGTTAGILHF,TGCGCCAGCAGCCAGGGAACGACAGCGGGAATCCTCCACTTT
few,-,TRBV4-2,TRBJ1-4,CASSQVGGANEKLFF,TGTGCCAGCAGCCAAGTCGGGGGAGCTAATGAAAAACTGTTTTTT
-,TRBD2,TRBV7-9,TRBJ2-1,CASSLGTSGTSRSIQFF,TGTGCCAGCAGCTTGGGGACTAGCGGGACTTCTCGTTCTATCCAGTTCTTC
-,TRBD1,TRBV5-1,TRBJ1-1,CASRQDRDPEAFF,TGCGCCAGCAGACAGGACAGGGACCCTGAAGCTTTCTTT
-,-,TRBV4-1,TRBJ1-1,CACSTGNTEAFF,TGCGCCTGTTCGACAGGGAACACTGAAGCTTTCTTT